This T cell receptor beta chain was identified during a study of technical replicates of blood from several donors. This CDR3 is built from 15 residues. Trimming pared 0 bases from V and 0 bases from J, leaving 6 bases between. Germline values: CDR1 SGDLS, CDR2 YYNGEE. The table came from immunoSEQ multiplex PCR; TCRdb's copy has only in-frame clones and leaves some out. Among about 88,000 clones listed, roughly 90% were seen once. The sample was T cells isolated from PBMCs. J is TRBJ2-2 and V is TRBV9; no firm D call. This receptor was taken from a human donor in good health. The CDR3 coding sequence is TGTGCCAGCAGCGTAGGGGCCGCGAACACCGGGGAGCTGTTTTTT. It specifies CASSVGAANTGELFF.